The rows below give T cell receptor beta chains drawn from one sample of a study of T cells in Graves' hyperthyroidism and ophthalmopathy. TCRdb analysed the multiplex PCR reads with MiXCR anew, one entry per CDR3 protein. The sample includes about 560,000 distinct CDR3 sequences, roughly 15% of them seen just once. What was sequenced was blood. Receptor source: a woman in her forties with Graves' hyperthyroidism. The CDR3 runs from the conserved cysteine through the conserved F or W. The D gene is left open where the match is weak. The size field is filled for only some rows; it gives once, few, many or a size class.

clone_size: .
j_call: TRBJ2-2
v_call: TRBV6-1
d_call: TRBD2
cdr3_nt: TGTGCCAGCTGTTTAAAAGCGGGAGGCACCGGGGAGCTGTTTTTT
cdr3_aa: CASCLKAGGTGELFF

clone_size: .
j_call: TRBJ2-2
v_call: TRBV5-1
d_call: TRBD2
cdr3_nt: TGCGCCAGCAGCTTGGCTGGTCCAAGCGGGAGGTCCGGGGAGCTGTTTTTT
cdr3_aa: CASSLAGPSGRSGELFF

clone_size: .
j_call: TRBJ1-4
v_call: TRBV6-5
d_call: TRBD1
cdr3_nt: TGTGCCAGCAGTTACTCAACGCAGGGGGCAAAGGAAAAACTGTTTTTT
cdr3_aa: CASSYSTQGAKEKLFF

clone_size: many
j_call: TRBJ2-7
v_call: TRBV10-3
d_call: TRBD2
cdr3_nt: TGTGCCATCAGTGAAGGGCGGGAGGGCTTTTACGAGCAGTACTTC
cdr3_aa: CAISEGREGFYEQYF

clone_size: many
j_call: TRBJ1-4
v_call: TRBV7-2
d_call: .
cdr3_nt: TGTGCCAGCAGCCTCGGGATGTATGAAAAACTGTTTTTT
cdr3_aa: CASSLGMYEKLFF

clone_size: few
j_call: TRBJ2-7
v_call: TRBV5-6
d_call: TRBD1
cdr3_nt: TGTGCCAGCAGCTCCGGGACAGGGGACTCACTCTCCTACGAGCAGTACTTC
cdr3_aa: CASSSGTGDSLSYEQYF

clone_size: many
j_call: TRBJ2-1
v_call: TRBV11-2
d_call: .
cdr3_nt: TGTGCCAGCAGCCCGGACATCTGGGGGAATGAGCAGTTCTTC
cdr3_aa: CASSPDIWGNEQFF

clone_size: many
j_call: TRBJ2-5
v_call: TRBV11-2
d_call: .
cdr3_nt: TGTGCCAGCAGCGCTCTGCAAGAGACCCAGTACTTC
cdr3_aa: CASSALQETQYF

clone_size: .
j_call: TRBJ2-7
v_call: TRBV19
d_call: TRBD2
cdr3_nt: TGTGCCAGTAGTGGGGCCGGAGCTAGCGGGAGGGTCTACGAGCAGTACTTC
cdr3_aa: CASSGAGASGRVYEQYF

clone_size: .
j_call: TRBJ2-7
v_call: TRBV30
d_call: .
cdr3_nt: TGTGCCTGGGGTACCGACAGTCTTTCTTACGAGCAGTACTTC
cdr3_aa: CAWGTDSLSYEQYF

clone_size: .
j_call: TRBJ1-5
v_call: TRBV7-2
d_call: .
cdr3_nt: TGTGCCAGCAGCTTAATACCGACTGGTGGGAATCAGCCCCAGCATTTT
cdr3_aa: CASSLIPTGGNQPQHF

clone_size: many
j_call: TRBJ2-7
v_call: TRBV11-2
d_call: .
cdr3_nt: TGTGCCAGCAGCACAGACTACGAGCAGTACTTC
cdr3_aa: CASSTDYEQYF

clone_size: many
j_call: TRBJ2-3
v_call: TRBV2
d_call: .
cdr3_nt: TGTGCCAGCAGTGTGGCGCGGTCAGATACGCAGTATTTT
cdr3_aa: CASSVARSDTQYF

clone_size: many
j_call: TRBJ2-7
v_call: TRBV20-1
d_call: TRBD2
cdr3_nt: TGCAGTGCTTATTCCGGGACTAGCGGAAGAGACTACGAGCAGTACTTC
cdr3_aa: CSAYSGTSGRDYEQYF

clone_size: many
j_call: TRBJ1-4
v_call: TRBV7-9
d_call: .
cdr3_nt: TGTGCCAGCAGCTTTTATAATGAAAAACTGTTTTTT
cdr3_aa: CASSFYNEKLFF

clone_size: .
j_call: TRBJ2-1
v_call: TRBV6-2/TRBV6-3
d_call: .
cdr3_nt: TGTGCCAGCGGTTCCCTCCGGGGTCGTGGAAATGAGCAGTTCTTC
cdr3_aa: CASGSLRGRGNEQFF

clone_size: few
j_call: TRBJ1-3
v_call: TRBV15
d_call: .
cdr3_nt: TGTGCCACCAGCAGAGATGGGGGGGCCGCTTCTTACTCTGGAAACACCATATATTTT
cdr3_aa: CATSRDGGAASYSGNTIYF

clone_size: .
j_call: TRBJ2-7
v_call: TRBV29-1
d_call: .
cdr3_nt: TGCAGCGTTGATTCCAGGAACGAGCAGTACTTC
cdr3_aa: CSVDSRNEQYF

clone_size: many
j_call: TRBJ1-1
v_call: TRBV7-2
d_call: .
cdr3_nt: TGTGCCAGCAGACAGGCCAGGAACACTGAAGCTTTCTTT
cdr3_aa: CASRQARNTEAFF

clone_size: few
j_call: TRBJ2-4
v_call: TRBV6-1
d_call: .
cdr3_nt: TGTGCCAGCAGCACCCGTCGCCAGGGGGGAAACATTCAGTACTTC
cdr3_aa: CASSTRRQGGNIQYF

clone_size: few
j_call: TRBJ2-7
v_call: TRBV6-1
d_call: .
cdr3_nt: TGTGCCAGCAGTGAAATAGGGGTGGAAGCCCCCTACGAGCAGTACTTC
cdr3_aa: CASSEIGVEAPYEQYF

clone_size: many
j_call: TRBJ1-1
v_call: TRBV6-1
d_call: TRBD1
cdr3_nt: TGTGCCAGCGCTTTGGGGACAGGGCAGAACACTGAAGCTTTCTTT
cdr3_aa: CASALGTGQNTEAFF

clone_size: many
j_call: TRBJ2-1
v_call: TRBV5-1
d_call: .
cdr3_nt: TGCGCCAGCAGCTTGTTAGCGACATTAGACAATGAGCAGTTCTTC
cdr3_aa: CASSLLATLDNEQFF

clone_size: .
j_call: TRBJ1-4
v_call: TRBV18
d_call: TRBD1
cdr3_nt: TGTGCCAGCTCCGCGAGGGGGACAGATAATGAAAAACTGTTTTTT
cdr3_aa: CASSARGTDNEKLFF

clone_size: .
j_call: TRBJ2-1
v_call: TRBV30
d_call: .
cdr3_nt: TGTGCCTGGAGTATGACTAGTAGCAATGAGCAGTTCTTC
cdr3_aa: CAWSMTSSNEQFF

clone_size: many
j_call: TRBJ2-5
v_call: TRBV29-1
d_call: .
cdr3_nt: TGCAGCGATGCCGGGACGCCGGAGACCCAGTACTTC
cdr3_aa: CSDAGTPETQYF

clone_size: many
j_call: TRBJ2-7
v_call: TRBV28
d_call: .
cdr3_nt: TGTGCCAGCAGTTTACCAGGGGCATGGGGCGAGCAGTACTTC
cdr3_aa: CASSLPGAWGEQYF